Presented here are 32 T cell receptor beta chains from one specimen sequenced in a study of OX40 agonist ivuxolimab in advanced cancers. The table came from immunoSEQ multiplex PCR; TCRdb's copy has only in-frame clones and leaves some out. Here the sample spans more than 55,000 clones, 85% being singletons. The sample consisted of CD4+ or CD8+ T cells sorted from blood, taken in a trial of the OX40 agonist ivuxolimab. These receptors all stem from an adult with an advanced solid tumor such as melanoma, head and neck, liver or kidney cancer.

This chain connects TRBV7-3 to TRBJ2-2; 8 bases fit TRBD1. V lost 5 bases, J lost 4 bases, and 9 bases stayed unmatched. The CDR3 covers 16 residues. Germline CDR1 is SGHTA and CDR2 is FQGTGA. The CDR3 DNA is TGTGCCAGCAGCCCCTTCAGGACAGGGACCACCGGGGAGCTGTTTTTT. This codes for CASSPFRTGTTGELFF.

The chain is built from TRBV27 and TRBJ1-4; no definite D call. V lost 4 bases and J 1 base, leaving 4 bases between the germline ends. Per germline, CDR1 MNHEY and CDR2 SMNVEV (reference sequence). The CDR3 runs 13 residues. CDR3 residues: CASSSRTNEKLFF. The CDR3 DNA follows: TGTGCCAGCAGTTCGCGAACTAATGAAAAACTGTTTTTT.

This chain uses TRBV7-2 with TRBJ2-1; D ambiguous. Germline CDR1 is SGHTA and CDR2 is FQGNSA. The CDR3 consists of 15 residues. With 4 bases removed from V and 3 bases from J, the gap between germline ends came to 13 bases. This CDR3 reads CASSSAAGYYNEQFF. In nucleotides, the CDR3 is TGTGCCAGCAGCTCTGCCGCCGGGTACTACAATGAGCAGTTCTTC.

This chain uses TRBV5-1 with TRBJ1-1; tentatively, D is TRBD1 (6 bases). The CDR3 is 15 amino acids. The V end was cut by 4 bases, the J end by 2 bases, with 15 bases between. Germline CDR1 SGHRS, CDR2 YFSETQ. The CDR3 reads CASSHGRRGNTEAFF. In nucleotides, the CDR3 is TGCGCCAGCAGCCACGGACGCAGGGGAAACACTGAAGCTTTCTTT.

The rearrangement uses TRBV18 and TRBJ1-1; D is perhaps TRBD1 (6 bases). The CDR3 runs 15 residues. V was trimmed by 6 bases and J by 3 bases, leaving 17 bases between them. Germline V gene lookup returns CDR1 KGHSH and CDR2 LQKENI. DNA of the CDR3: TGTGCCAGCTCCCCGAACCAGGGGTGGGACACTGAAGCTTTCTTT. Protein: CASSPNQGWDTEAFF.

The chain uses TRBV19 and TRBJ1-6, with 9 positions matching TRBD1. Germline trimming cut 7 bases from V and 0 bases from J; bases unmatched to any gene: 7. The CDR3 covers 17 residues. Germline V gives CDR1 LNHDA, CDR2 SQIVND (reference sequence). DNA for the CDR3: TGTGCCAGTAATACCGGGACAGGGAGCTCCTATAATTCACCCCTCCACTTT. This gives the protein CASNTGTGSSYNSPLHF.

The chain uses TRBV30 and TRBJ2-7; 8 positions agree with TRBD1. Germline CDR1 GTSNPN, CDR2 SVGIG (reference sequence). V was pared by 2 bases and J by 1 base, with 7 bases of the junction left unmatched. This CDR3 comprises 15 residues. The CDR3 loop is CAWSLGQAISYEQYF. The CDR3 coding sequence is TGTGCCTGGAGTTTGGGACAGGCGATATCCTACGAGCAGTACTTC.

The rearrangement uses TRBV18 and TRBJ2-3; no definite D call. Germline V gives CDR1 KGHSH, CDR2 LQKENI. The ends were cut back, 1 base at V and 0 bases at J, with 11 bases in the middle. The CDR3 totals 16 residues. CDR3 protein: CASSPQGRSSTDTQYF. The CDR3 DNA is TGTGCCAGCTCACCACAAGGGCGGTCTAGCACAGATACGCAGTATTTT.

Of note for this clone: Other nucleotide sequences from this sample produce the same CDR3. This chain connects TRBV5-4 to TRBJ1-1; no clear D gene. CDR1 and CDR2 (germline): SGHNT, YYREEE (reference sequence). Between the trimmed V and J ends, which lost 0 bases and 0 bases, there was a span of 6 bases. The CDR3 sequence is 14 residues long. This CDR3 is CASSLDSLNTEAFF. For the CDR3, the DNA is TGTGCCAGCAGCTTGGACAGCTTGAACACTGAAGCTTTCTTT.

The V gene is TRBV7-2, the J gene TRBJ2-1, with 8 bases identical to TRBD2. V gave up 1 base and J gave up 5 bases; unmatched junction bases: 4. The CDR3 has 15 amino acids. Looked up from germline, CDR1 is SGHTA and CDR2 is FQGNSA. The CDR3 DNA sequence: TGTGCCAGCAGCTTAGACGGGAGGGGGGACAATGAGCAGTTCTTC. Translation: CASSLDGRGDNEQFF.

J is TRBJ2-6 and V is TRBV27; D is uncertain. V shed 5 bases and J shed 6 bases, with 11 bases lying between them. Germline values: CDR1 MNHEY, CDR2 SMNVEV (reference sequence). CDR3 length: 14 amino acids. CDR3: CASSETRVANVLTF. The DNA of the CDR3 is TGTGCCAGCAGTGAAACCCGGGTGGCCAACGTCCTGACTTTC.

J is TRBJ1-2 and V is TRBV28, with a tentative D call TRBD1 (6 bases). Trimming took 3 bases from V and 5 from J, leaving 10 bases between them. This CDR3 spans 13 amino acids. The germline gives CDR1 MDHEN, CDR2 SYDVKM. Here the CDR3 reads CASSLRTAYGYTF. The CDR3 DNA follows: TGTGCCAGCAGTTTGAGGACAGCATATGGCTACACCTTC.

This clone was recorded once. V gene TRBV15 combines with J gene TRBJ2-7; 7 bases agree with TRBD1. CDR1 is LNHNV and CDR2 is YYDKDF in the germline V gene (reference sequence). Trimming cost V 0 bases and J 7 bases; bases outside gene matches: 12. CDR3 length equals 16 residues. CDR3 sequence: CATSRDVGTVSPEQYF. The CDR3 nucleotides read TGTGCCACCAGCAGAGATGTGGGGACAGTTTCTCCGGAGCAGTACTTC. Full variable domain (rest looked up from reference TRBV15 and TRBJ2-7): DAMVIQNPRYQVTQFGKPVTLSCSQTLNHNVMYWYQQKSSQAPKLLFHYYDKDFNNEADTPDNFQSRRPNTSFCFLDIRSPGLGDTAMYLCATSRDVGTVSPEQYFGPGTRLTVT.

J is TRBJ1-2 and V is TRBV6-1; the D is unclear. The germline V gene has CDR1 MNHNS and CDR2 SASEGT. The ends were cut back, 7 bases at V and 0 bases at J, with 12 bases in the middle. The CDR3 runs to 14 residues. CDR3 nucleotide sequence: TGTGCCAGCATAACGTCTCAAGCTAACTATGGCTACACCTTC. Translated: CASITSQANYGYTF.

The DNA of the CDR3 is TGTGCCAGCACCCTCTCGGGACGGGGAAGCTCTGGGGCCAACGTCCTGACTTTC. Translated, it gives CASTLSGRGSSGANVLTF. V usage is TRBV5-6 and J usage is TRBJ2-6, with D perhaps assigned TRBD1 or TRBD2 (5 bases each). The CDR3 has 18 amino acids. Germline assignment: CDR1 SGHDT and CDR2 YYEEEE. Trimming stripped 6 bases from V and 0 bases from J, with 19 bases between. Full variable domain (outside the CDR3, taken from reference TRBV5-6 and TRBJ2-6): DAGVTQSPTHLIKTRGQQVTLRCSPKSGHDTVSWYQQALGQGPQFIFQYYEEEERQRGNFPDRFSGHQFPNYSSELNVNALLLGDSALYLCASTLSGRGSSGANVLTFGAGSRLTVL.

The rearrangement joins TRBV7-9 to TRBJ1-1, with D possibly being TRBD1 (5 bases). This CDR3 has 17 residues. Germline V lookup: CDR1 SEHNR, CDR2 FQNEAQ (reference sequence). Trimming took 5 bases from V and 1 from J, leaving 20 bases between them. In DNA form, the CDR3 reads TGTGCCAGCAGCCAAAGTAGCCGGGACGGCCGGAACACTGAAGCTTTCTTT. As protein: CASSQSSRDGRNTEAFF. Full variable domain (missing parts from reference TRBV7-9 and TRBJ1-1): DTGVSQNPRHKITKRGQNVTFRCDPISEHNRLYWYRQTLGQGPEFLTYFQNEAQLEKSRLLSDRFSAERPKGSFSTLEIQRTEQGDSAMYLCASSQSSRDGRNTEAFFGQGTRLTVV.

CDR3 bases: TGTGCCAGCAGCTTAGCCCCAGGGGCCAGCTCCTACAATGAGCAGTTCTTC. Translating it yields CASSLAPGASSYNEQFF. J is TRBJ2-1 and V is TRBV7-9; the D gene is possibly TRBD1 (6 bases). This CDR3 has 17 amino acids. Germline V CDR1 and CDR2: SEHNR, FQNEAQ (reference sequence). The V end was cut by 0 bases, the J end by 0 bases, with 12 bases between.

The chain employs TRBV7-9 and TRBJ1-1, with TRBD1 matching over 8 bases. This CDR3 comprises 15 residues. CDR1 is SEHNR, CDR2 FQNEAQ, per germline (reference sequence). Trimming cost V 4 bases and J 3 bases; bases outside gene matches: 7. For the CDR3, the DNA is TGTGCCAGCAGCTCCCGGACAGGGAAAGACACTGAAGCTTTCTTT. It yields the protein CASSSRTGKDTEAFF.

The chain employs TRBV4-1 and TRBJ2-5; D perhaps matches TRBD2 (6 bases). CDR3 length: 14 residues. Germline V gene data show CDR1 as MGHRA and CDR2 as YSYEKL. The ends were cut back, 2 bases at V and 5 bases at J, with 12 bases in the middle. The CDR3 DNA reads TGCGCCAGCAGCCAACAGAGCGGGTGGGAGACCCAGTACTTC. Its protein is CASSQQSGWETQYF.

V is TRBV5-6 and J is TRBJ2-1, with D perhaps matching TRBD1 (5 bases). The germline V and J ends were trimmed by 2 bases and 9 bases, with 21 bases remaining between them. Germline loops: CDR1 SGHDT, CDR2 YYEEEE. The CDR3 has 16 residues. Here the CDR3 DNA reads TGTGCCAGCAGCTTCGCAGGGTATTGGCCGATTCGTGAGCAGTTCTTC. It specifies CASSFAGYWPIREQFF.

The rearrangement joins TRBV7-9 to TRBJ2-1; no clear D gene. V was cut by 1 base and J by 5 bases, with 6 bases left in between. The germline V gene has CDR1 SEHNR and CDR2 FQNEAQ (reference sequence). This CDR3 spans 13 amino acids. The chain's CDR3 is CASSLDNNNEQFF. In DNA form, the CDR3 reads TGTGCCAGCAGCTTAGATAATAACAATGAGCAGTTCTTC.

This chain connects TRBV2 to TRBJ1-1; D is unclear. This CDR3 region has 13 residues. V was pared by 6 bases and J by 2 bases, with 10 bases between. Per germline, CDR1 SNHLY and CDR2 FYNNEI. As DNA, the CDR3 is TGTGCCAGCAGATTCATGGTAAACACTGAAGCTTTCTTT. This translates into CASRFMVNTEAFF.

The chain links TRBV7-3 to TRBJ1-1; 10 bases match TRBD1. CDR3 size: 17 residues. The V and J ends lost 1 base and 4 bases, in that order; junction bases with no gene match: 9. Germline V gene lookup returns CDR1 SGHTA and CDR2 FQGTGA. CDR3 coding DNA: TGTGCCAGCAGCTTAAAGCGGGTGGGACAGGGGACCACTGAAGCTTTCTTT. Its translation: CASSLKRVGQGTTEAFF.

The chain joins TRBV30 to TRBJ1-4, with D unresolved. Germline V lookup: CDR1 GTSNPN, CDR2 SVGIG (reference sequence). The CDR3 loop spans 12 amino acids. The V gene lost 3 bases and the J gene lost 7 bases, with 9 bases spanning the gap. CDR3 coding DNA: TGTGCCTGGAGGCTTTCGGGTGAAAAACTGTTTTTT. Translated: CAWRLSGEKLFF.

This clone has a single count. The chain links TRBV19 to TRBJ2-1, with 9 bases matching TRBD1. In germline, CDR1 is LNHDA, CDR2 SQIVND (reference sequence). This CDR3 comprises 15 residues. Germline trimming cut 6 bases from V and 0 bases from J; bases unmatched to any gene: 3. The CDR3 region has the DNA TGTGCCAGTAGGACAGGGGGAAGCTCCTACAATGAGCAGTTCTTC. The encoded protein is CASRTGGSSYNEQFF.

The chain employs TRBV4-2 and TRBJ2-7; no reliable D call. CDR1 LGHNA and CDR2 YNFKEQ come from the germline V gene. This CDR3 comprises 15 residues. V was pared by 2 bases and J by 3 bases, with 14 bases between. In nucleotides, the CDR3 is TGTGCCAGCAGCCAATCGCTCACCCTCAACTACGAGCAGTACTTC. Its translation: CASSQSLTLNYEQYF.

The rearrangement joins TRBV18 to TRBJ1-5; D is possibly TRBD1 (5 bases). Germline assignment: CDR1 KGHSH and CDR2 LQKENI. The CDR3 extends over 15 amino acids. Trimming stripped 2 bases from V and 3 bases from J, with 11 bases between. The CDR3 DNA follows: TGTGCCAGCTCACCATCTTCAGGGATCAATCAGCCCCAGCATTTT. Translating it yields CASSPSSGINQPQHF.

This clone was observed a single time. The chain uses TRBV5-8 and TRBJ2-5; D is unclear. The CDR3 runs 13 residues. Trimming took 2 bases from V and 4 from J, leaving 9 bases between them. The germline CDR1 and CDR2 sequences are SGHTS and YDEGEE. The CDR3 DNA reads TGTGCCAGCAGCTTCGGCAGCCTAGAGACCCAGTACTTC. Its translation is CASSFGSLETQYF.

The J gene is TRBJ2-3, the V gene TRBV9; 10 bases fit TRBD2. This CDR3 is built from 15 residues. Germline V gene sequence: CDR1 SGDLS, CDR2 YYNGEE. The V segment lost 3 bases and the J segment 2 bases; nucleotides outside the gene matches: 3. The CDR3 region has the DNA TGTGCCAGCAGCGCCGGACTAGCGGTCACAGATACGCAGTATTTT. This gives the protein CASSAGLAVTDTQYF.

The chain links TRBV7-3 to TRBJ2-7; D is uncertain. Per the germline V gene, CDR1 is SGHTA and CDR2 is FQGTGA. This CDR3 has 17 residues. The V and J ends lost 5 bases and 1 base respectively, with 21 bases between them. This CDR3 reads CASSHPGRLHKSYEQYF. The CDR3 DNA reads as TGTGCCAGCAGCCACCCAGGACGGCTACATAAATCCTACGAGCAGTACTTC.

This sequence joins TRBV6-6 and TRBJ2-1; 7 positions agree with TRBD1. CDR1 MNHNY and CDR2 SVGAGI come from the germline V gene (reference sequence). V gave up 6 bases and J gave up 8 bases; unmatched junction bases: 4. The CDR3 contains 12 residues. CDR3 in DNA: TGTGCCAGCAGCCTAACAGGGGATGAGCAGTTCTTC. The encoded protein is CASSLTGDEQFF.

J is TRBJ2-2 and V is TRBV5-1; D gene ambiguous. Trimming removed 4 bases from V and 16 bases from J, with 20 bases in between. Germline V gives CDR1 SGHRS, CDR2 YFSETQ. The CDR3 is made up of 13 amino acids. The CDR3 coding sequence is TGCGCCAGCAGCCCTGAATCGTGGGTTATTCCGTTTTTT. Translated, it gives CASSPESWVIPFF.